The entry below gives a single T cell receptor beta chain sequence along with its context. The data derive from a study of blood T cell repertoires in COVID-19. On the study more broadly: In each case, the material was cDNA or gDNA derived from T cells, B-cell-depleted T cells, or PBMCs.

Here immunoSEQ multiplex PCR was the method, and the copy in TCRdb shows in-frame clones only, minus some. This sample yields 110,000 to 150,000 clones, of which about 88% are seen a single time; under 7% belongs to the top ten. The CDR3 has 18 residues. CDR1 is MGHRA, CDR2 YSYEKL, per germline. V lost 1 base to trimming and J lost 3 bases, with 16 bases between them. The gene calls are TRBV4-1 and TRBJ2-6; weak D call: TRBD1 (5 bases). The source is a human donor in a cohort sampled during active COVID-19. The sequenced sample was peripheral blood. The DNA of the CDR3 is TGCGCCAGCAGCCAAGGAATCTTAAAGGGGTATGGGGCCAACGTCCTGACTTTC. This codes for CASSQGILKGYGANVLTF.